Shown below are 9 T cell receptor beta chains from a single sample sequenced in a study of T cells in Graves' hyperthyroidism and ophthalmopathy. Amplification of TCR beta CDR3 regions was performed using RNA transcripts as template. The HTBI primer set served for first-round RT-PCR of the TCR CDR3. From the multiplex PCR reads, TCRdb called clonotypes with MiXCR, one entry per CDR3 protein. The sample lists approximately 740,000 distinct CDR3 sequences, 14% seen once, with roughly a tenth in the top ten. Sequenced: blood. These receptors were collected from a woman between 18 and 29 years old with Graves' hyperthyroidism.

This clonotype came up many times. The chain joins TRBV7-2 to TRBJ2-1; no firm D call. This CDR3 has 13 residues. V shed 1 base and J shed 6 bases, with 7 bases lying between them. CDR1 and CDR2 from the germline V gene are SGHTA and FQGNSA. CDR3 sequence: CASSLESPNEQFF. The CDR3, as DNA: TGTGCCAGCAGCTTAGAATCCCCCAATGAGCAGTTCTTC.

The chain couples TRBV6-1 to TRBJ1-1; a possible D gene is TRBD1 (5 bases). This CDR3 has 14 residues. From germline, CDR1 is MNHNS and CDR2 SASEGT. The V gene lost 3 bases and the J gene lost 1 base, with 9 bases spanning the gap. Here the CDR3 reads CASSDGAANTEAFF. The CDR3 DNA follows: TGTGCCAGCAGTGACGGGGCGGCGAACACTGAAGCTTTCTTT.

The V and J genes are TRBV7-2 and TRBJ2-2; possibly TRBD2 for D (6 bases). V was trimmed by 6 bases and J by 2 bases, leaving 13 bases between them. The germline CDR1 and CDR2 sequences are SGHTA and FQGNSA. This CDR3 is built from 15 residues. This chain's CDR3 is CASRRPGLNTGELFF. CDR3 coding DNA: TGTGCCAGCAGACGACCGGGACTCAACACCGGGGAGCTGTTTTTT.

This clonotype was detected many times. V gene TRBV6-5 combines with J gene TRBJ2-1, with D uncertain. Germline lookup yields CDR1 MNHEY and CDR2 SVGAGI. This CDR3 has 16 residues. V shed 2 bases and J shed 5 bases, with 16 bases lying between them. CDR3 residues: CASSYDQQMTHNEQFF. The CDR3, as DNA: TGTGCCAGCAGTTACGACCAACAAATGACCCACAATGAGCAGTTCTTC.

There are many counts of this clonotype. The V and J genes are TRBV29-1 and TRBJ1-1; 7 nucleotides match TRBD1. The CDR3 extends over 14 amino acids. Germline V CDR1 and CDR2: SQVTM, ANQGSEA. V dropped 6 bases and J dropped 9; count of bases not matched to a gene: 16. The CDR3 reads CSVARPGQPKKAFF. DNA for the CDR3: TGCAGCGTCGCCCGTCCGGGACAGCCGAAGAAAGCTTTCTTT.

The chain is built from TRBV6-4 and TRBJ2-2, with D maybe TRBD1 (5 bases). Germline V gene data show CDR1 as MRHNA and CDR2 as SNTAGT. The CDR3 extends over 16 amino acids. Trimming cost V 5 bases and J 0 bases, with 13 bases left between them. CDR3 DNA: TGTGCCAGCAGTACGACAGTTTTCGCGAACACCGGGGAGCTGTTTTTT. It codes for CASSTTVFANTGELFF.

This clonotype has only a few counts. The chain has TRBV18 and TRBJ1-5; D possibly corresponds to TRBD1 (5 bases). CDR3 length: 15 residues. Germline assignment: CDR1 KGHSH and CDR2 LQKENI. V shed 2 bases and J shed 0 bases, with 8 bases lying between them. DNA of the CDR3: TGTGCCAGCTCACCAGGGGGTTTTAGCAATCAGCCCCAGCATTTT. This codes for CASSPGGFSNQPQHF.

This clonotype was seen many times. This sequence joins TRBV28 and TRBJ1-1; no reliable D call. The ends were cut back, 6 bases at V and 0 bases at J, with 11 bases in the middle. Germline CDR1 is MDHEN and CDR2 is SYDVKM. This CDR3 comprises 14 residues. CDR3 DNA sequence: TGTGCCAGCAGCCTTCGTGGAGTGAACACTGAAGCTTTCTTT. Translating gives CASSLRGVNTEAFF.

This clonotype showed up just once. The chain is built from TRBV4-1 and TRBJ2-7, with 8 bases fitting TRBD1. The V gene's germline CDR1 is MGHRA and CDR2 YSYEKL. This CDR3 comprises 14 residues. Trimming at V came to 4 bases and at J to 2 bases, leaving 4 bases not matched to a gene. Written as DNA, the CDR3 is TGCGCCAGCAGCCCGACAGGGGATCCCTACGAGCAGTACTTC. As protein: CASSPTGDPYEQYF.